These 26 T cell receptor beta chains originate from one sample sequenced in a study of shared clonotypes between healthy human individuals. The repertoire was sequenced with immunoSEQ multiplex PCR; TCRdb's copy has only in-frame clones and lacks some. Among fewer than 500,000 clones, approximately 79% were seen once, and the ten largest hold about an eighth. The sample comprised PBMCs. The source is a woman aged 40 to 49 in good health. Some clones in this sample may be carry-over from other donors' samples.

CDR3 region: CASSPGRGYTF. DNA of the CDR3: TGTGCCAGTAGTCCAGGGAGAGGCTACACCTTC. This chain uses TRBV19 with TRBJ1-2, with a possible D match to TRBD1 (5 bases). Trimming shortened V by 5 bases and J by 8 bases, and 9 bases separated the two germline ends. The germline V gene encodes CDR1 LNHDA and CDR2 SQIVND (reference sequence). The CDR3 is made up of 11 amino acids.

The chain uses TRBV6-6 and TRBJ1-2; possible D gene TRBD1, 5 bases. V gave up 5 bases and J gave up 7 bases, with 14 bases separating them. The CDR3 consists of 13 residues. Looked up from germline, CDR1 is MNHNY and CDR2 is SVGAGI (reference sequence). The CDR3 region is CASSGGGGRGYTF. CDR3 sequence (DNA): TGTGCCAGCAGTGGGGGTGGGGGACGTGGCTACACCTTC.

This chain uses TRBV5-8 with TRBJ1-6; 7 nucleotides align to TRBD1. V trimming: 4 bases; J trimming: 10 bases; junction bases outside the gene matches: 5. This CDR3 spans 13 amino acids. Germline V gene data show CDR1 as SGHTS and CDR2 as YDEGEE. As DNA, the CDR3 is TGTGCCAGCAGCCCTCGACAGGGATCACCCCTCCACTTT. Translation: CASSPRQGSPLHF.

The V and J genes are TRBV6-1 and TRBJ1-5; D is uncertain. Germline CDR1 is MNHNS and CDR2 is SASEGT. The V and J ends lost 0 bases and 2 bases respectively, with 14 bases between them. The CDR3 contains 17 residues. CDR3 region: CASSEAWPPKGNQPQHF. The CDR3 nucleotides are TGTGCCAGCAGTGAAGCGTGGCCGCCAAAGGGCAATCAGCCCCAGCATTTT.

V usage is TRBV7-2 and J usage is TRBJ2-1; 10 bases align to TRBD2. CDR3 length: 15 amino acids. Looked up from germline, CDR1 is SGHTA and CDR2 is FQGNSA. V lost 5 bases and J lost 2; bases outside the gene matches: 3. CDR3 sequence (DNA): TGTGCCAGCAGCATTACTAGCGGGACCTACAATGAGCAGTTCTTC. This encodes CASSITSGTYNEQFF. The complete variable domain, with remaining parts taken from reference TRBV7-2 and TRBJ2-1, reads GAGVSQSPSNKVTEKGKDVELRCDPISGHTALYWYRQSLGQGLEFLIYFQGNSAPDKSGLPSDRFSAERTGGSVSTLTIQRTQQEDSAVYLCASSITSGTYNEQFFGPGTRLTVL.

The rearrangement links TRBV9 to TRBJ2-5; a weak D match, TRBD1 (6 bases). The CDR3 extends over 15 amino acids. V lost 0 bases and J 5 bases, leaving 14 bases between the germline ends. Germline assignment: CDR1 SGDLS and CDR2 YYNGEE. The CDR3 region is CASSVATPGEETQYF. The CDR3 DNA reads TGTGCCAGCAGCGTAGCTACTCCAGGGGAGGAGACCCAGTACTTC.

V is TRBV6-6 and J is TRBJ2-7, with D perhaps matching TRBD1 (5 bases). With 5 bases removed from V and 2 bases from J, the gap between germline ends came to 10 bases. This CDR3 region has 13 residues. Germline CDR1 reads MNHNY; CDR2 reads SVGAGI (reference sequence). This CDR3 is CASSDRATYEQYF. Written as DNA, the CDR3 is TGTGCCAGCAGTGACAGAGCTACCTACGAGCAGTACTTC.

The chain's CDR3 is CASSVLQAGGIDTQYF. DNA of the CDR3: TGTGCCAGCAGCGTACTACAAGCGGGAGGAATAGATACGCAGTATTTT. This chain connects TRBV9 to TRBJ2-3; 9 bases agree with TRBD2. J gave up 5 bases and V 1 base, and 8 bases lay outside the gene matches. CDR1 is SGDLS and CDR2 is YYNGEE in the germline V gene. The CDR3 spans 16 residues.

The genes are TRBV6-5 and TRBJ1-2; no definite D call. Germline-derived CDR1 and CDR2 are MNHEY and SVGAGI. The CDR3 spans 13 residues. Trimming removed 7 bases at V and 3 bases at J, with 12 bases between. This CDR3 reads CASTEDPDYGYTF. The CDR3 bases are TGTGCCAGCACCGAGGACCCAGACTATGGCTACACCTTC.

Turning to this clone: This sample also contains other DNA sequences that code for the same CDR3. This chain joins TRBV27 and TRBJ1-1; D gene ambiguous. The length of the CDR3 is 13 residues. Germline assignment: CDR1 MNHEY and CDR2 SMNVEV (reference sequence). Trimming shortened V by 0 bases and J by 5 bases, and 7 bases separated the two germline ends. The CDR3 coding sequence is TGTGCCAGCAGTTTATCGGGCGGGACTGAAGCTTTCTTT. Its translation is CASSLSGGTEAFF.

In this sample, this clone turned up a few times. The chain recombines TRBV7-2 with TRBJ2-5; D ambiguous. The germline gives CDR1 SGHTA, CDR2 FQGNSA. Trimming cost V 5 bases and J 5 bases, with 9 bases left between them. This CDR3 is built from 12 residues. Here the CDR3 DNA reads TGTGCCAGCAGCCTAGGGTGGGAGACCCAGTACTTC. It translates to CASSLGWETQYF.

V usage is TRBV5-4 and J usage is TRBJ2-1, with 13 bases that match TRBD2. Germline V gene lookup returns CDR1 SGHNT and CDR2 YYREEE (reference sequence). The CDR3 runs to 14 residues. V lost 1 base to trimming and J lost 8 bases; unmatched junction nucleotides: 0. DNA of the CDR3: TGTGCCAGCAGCTTGACTAGCGGGAGGGATGAGCAGTTCTTC. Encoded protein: CASSLTSGRDEQFF.

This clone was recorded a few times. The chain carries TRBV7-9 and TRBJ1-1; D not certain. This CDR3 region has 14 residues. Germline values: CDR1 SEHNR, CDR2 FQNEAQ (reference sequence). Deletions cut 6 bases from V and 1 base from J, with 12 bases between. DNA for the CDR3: TGTGCCAGCAGGGGATTGGGTACGAACACTGAAGCTTTCTTT. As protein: CASRGLGTNTEAFF.

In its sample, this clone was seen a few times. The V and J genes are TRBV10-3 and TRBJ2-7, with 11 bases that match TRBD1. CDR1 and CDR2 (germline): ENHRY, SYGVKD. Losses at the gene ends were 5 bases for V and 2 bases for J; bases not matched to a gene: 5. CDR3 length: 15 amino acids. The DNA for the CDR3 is TGTGCCATCAGTCTGGACAGGGGGCGAACCTACGAGCAGTACTTC. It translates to CAISLDRGRTYEQYF.

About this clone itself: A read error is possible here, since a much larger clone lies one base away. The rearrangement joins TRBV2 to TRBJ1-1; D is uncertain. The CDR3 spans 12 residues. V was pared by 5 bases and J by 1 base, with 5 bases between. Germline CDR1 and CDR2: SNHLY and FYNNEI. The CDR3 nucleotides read TGTGCCAGCAGTTTAGCGAACACTGAAGCTTTCTTT. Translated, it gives CASSLANTEAFF. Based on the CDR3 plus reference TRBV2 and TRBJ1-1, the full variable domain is EPEVTQTPSHQVTQMGQEVILRCVPISNHLYFYWYRQILGQKVEFLVSFYNNEISEKSEIFDDQFSVERPDGSNFTLKIRSTKLEDSAMYFCASSLANTEAFFGQGTRLTVV.

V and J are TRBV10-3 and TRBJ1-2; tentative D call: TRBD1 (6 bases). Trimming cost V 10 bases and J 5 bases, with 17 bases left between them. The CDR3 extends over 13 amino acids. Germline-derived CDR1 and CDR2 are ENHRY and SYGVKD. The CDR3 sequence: CATLRDNPYGYTF. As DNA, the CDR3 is TGTGCCACCCTACGGGACAACCCATATGGCTACACCTTC.

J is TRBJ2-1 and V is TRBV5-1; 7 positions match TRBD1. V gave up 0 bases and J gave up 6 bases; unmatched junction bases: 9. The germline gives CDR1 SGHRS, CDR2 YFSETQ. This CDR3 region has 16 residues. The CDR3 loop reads CASSLVGGAVTNEQFF. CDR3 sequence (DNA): TGCGCCAGCAGCTTGGTAGGGGGCGCGGTGACCAATGAGCAGTTCTTC. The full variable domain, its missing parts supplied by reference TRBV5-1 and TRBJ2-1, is KAGVTQTPRYLIKTRGQQVTLSCSPISGHRSVSWYQQTPGQGLQFLFEYFSETQRNKGNFPGRFSGRQFSNSRSEMNVSTLELGDSALYLCASSLVGGAVTNEQFFGPGTRLTVL.

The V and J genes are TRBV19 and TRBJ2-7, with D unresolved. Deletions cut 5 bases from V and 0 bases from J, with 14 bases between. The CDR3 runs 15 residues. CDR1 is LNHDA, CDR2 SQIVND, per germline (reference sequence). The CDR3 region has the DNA TGTGCCAGTAGTTCTAGTACCGGGCCCTCCTACGAGCAGTACTTC. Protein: CASSSSTGPSYEQYF.

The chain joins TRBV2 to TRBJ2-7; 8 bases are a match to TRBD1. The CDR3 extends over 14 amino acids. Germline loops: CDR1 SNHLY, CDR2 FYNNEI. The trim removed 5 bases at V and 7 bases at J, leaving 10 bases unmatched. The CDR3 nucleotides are TGTGCCAGCAGTCAGGGACAGGTTCTTCGAGAGCAGTACTTC. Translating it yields CASSQGQVLREQYF.

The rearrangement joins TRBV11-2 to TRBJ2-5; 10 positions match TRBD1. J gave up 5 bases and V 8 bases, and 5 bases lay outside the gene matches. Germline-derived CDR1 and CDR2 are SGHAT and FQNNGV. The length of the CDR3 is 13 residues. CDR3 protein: CASGWTGGETQYF. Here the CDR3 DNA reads TGTGCCAGCGGCTGGACAGGGGGGGAGACCCAGTACTTC.

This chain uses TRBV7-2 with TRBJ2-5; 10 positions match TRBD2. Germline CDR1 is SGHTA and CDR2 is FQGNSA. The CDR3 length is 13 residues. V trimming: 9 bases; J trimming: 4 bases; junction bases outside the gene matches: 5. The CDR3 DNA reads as TGTGCCAGTAGCGGGACTAGCGTAGAGACCCAGTACTTC. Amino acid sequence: CASSGTSVETQYF.

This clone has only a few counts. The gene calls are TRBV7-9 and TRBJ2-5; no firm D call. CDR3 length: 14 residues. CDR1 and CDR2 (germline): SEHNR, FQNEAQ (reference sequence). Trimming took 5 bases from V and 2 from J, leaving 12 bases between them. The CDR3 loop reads CASSPTGPQETQYF. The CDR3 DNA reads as TGTGCCAGCAGCCCAACCGGGCCGCAAGAGACCCAGTACTTC. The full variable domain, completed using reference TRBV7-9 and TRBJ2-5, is DTGVSQNPRHKITKRGQNVTFRCDPISEHNRLYWYRQTLGQGPEFLTYFQNEAQLEKSRLLSDRFSAERPKGSFSTLEIQRTEQGDSAMYLCASSPTGPQETQYFGPGTRLLVL.

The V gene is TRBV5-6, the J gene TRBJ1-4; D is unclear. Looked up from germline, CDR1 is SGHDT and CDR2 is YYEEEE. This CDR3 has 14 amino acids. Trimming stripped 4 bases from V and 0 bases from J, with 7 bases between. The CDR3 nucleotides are TGTGCCAGCAGCCGGTTTGCAACTAATGAAAAACTGTTTTTT. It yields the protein CASSRFATNEKLFF.

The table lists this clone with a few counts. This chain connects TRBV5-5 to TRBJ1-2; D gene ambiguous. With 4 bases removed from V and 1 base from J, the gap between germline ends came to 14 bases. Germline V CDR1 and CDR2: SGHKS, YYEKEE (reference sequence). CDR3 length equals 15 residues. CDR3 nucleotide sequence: TGTGCCAGCAGCCCAGACCCGGGAGTTAACTATGGCTACACCTTC. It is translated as CASSPDPGVNYGYTF.

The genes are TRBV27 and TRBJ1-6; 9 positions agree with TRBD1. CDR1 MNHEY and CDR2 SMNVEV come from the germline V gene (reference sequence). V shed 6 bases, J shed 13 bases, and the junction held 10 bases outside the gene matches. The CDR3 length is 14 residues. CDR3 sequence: CASRPGTGRSPLHF. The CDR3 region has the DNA TGTGCCAGCAGACCCGGGACAGGGAGGTCGCCCCTCCACTTT.

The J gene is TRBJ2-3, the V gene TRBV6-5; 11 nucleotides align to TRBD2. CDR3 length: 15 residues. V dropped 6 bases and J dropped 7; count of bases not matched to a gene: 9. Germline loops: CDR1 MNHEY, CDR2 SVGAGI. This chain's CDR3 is CASRLLAGAGNTQYF. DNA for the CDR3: TGTGCCAGCAGGCTACTAGCGGGAGCTGGGAATACGCAGTATTTT.